Listed here is a single TCR beta chain. Its target antigen remains unknown. No quality values exist for individual bases; no much larger clone is one base distant. This record belongs to a study of blood T cell repertoires in COVID-19 (dated by TCRdb to the early 2020s). The study in broad terms: Collaborator samples came from the United States, Italy and Spain and covered acute and convalescent phases of COVID-19. The samples were drawn from the first 160 participants of the ongoing ImmuneRACE study and from more than 1,000 subjects provided by 6 global collaborators. A de-identified subject ID, COVID-19 status, age in years and sex were almost always included in the sample metadata. The material from the prospective study consisted of cDNA or gDNA derived from T cells, B-cell-depleted T cells, or PBMCs. The repertoires were released in a freely available public database intended as a resource for research on the immune response to SARS-CoV-2. Deeply sampled blood TCRbeta repertoires from subjects exposed to, actively infected with, or recovered from COVID-19 were included in the dataset. Where available, HLA class I and class II types were obtained from metadata supplied by the sample provider rather than from assay-based typing. The research as a whole found: The quantity of clinical and demographic metadata differed by source and by participant and was supplied without curation.

TCRbeta CDR3 regions were amplified from genomic DNA by means of the immunoSEQ Assay, a bias-controlled multiplex PCR. The original pipeline was this. Nucleated cell counts per sample were estimated from amplification of reference gene primers within the assay. Sequence reads were collapsed and filtered to measure the absolute abundance of every unique TCRbeta CDR3 rearrangement. For each sample, productive Simpson clonality was calculated by taking the square root of Simpson's diversity index across productive rearrangements. TCRdb provides this immuneACCESS table in a form limited to in-frame rearrangements. Some clones are lacking; in checked studies, under half of them reflect an unresolved V gene, and why the rest are absent is not known. V and J calls and clone size follow that table, whereas D and trimming were derived from the DNA. This sample has roughly 130,000 clones in its table, and 86% of those were observed once. The ten largest account for around 4% of the sample.

Trimming removed 5 bases from V and 13 bases from J, leaving 15 bases between the germline ends. Spanning cysteine to phenylalanine, the CDR3 consists of 13 amino acids. CDR3 DNA only is kept here, 39 bases in frame from base 1. Via the germline V gene (reference sequence), CDR1 is LGHDT and CDR2 YNNKEL. Collaborating institutions collected whole blood in K2EDTA tubes following their own protocols. For TCRbeta analysis, collaborators shipped samples as frozen whole blood, isolated PBMCs, or DNA extracted from either of those sample types. The chain uses TRBV3-1 (or the pseudogene TRBV3-2) and TRBJ1-6; the D gene is not confidently resolved. The sequence was obtained from a man aged 40-49 years with acute or convalescent COVID-19. Input material: peripheral blood. The sequence in DNA is TGTGCCAGCAGCGGCAGAGGTCCCTCCCCCCTCCACTTT. Its protein reads: CASSGRGPSPLHF.